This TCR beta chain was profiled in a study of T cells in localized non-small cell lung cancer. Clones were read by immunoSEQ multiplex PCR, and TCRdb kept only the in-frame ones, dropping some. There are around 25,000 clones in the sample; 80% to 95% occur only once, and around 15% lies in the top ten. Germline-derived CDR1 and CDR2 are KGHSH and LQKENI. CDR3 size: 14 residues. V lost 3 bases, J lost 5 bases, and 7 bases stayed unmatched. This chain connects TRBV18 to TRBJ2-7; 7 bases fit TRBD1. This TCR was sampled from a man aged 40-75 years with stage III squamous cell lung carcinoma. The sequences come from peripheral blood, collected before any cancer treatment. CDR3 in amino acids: CASSPLAGGDEQYF. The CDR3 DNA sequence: TGTGCCAGCTCACCTCTTGCAGGGGGTGACGAGCAGTACTTC.